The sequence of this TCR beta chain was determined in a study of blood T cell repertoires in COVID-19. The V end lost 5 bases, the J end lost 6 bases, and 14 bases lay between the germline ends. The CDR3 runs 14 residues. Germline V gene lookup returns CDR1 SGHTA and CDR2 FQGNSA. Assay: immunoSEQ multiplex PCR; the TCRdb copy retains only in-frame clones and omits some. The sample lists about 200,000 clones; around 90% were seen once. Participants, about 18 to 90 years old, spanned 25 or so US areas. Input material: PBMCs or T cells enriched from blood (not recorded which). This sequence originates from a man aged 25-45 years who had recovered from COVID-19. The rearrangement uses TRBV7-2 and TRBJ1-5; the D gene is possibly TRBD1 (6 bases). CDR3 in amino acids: CASSDTGNRQPQHF. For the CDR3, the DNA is TGTGCCAGCAGCGACACAGGGAATCGTCAGCCCCAGCATTTT.